This entry lists 13 T cell receptor beta chains sequenced from one sample in a study of PD-L1 blockade in urothelial cancer. Sequencing was performed with immunoSEQ multiplex PCR; in TCRdb, only in-frame clones are kept and a portion is missing. The profile shows approximately 52,000 clones, approximately 75% of them singletons. The input for sequencing was PBMCs, taken around atezolizumab (anti-PD-L1) treatment. Every receptor here comes from a man between 65 and 79 years old with urothelial cancer.

The chain employs TRBV5-4 and TRBJ2-5; TRBD1 aligns across 12 bases. The trim removed 8 bases at V and 7 bases at J, leaving 12 bases unmatched. Germline V gives CDR1 SGHNT, CDR2 YYREEE (reference sequence). CDR3 length: 15 residues. The CDR3 reads CASWEGTGGLRTQYF. In DNA form, the CDR3 reads TGTGCCAGTTGGGAGGGGACAGGGGGCCTGCGGACCCAGTACTTC.

This clone appeared a few times. Other DNA sequences within the sample encode an identical CDR3. V is TRBV10-3 and J is TRBJ2-2, with D possibly TRBD1 on 5 matching bases. From germline, CDR1 is ENHRY and CDR2 SYGVKD. The CDR3 spans 14 residues. Trimming cost V 3 bases and J 1 base, with 6 bases left between them. The CDR3 DNA reads as TGTGCCATCAGTGAAACAGGGAACACCGGGGAGCTGTTTTTT. Encoded protein: CAISETGNTGELFF.

The chain uses TRBV4-2 and TRBJ2-3; 15 nucleotides agree with TRBD2. In germline, CDR1 is LGHNA, CDR2 YNFKEQ. This CDR3 is 17 amino acids long. The trim removed 4 bases at V and 2 bases at J, leaving 4 bases unmatched. CDR3 bases: TGTGCCAGCAGCCCCGGACTAGCGGGAGGGTACACAGATACGCAGTATTTT. Its protein product is CASSPGLAGGYTDTQYF.

The chain has TRBV6-5 and TRBJ2-3; TRBD2 is a possible D gene (5 bases). This CDR3 spans 15 amino acids. CDR1 is MNHEY and CDR2 is SVGAGI in the germline V gene. The ends were cut back, 10 bases at V and 0 bases at J, with 17 bases in the middle. The CDR3 sequence: CATYPFGESTDTQYF. The CDR3 bases are TGTGCCACCTACCCCTTCGGGGAGAGCACAGATACGCAGTATTTT.

This clone was counted between two and nine times. The chain couples TRBV20-1 to TRBJ1-1; D perhaps matches TRBD1 (6 bases). This CDR3 comprises 10 residues. Germline V lookup: CDR1 DFQATT, CDR2 SNEGSKA (reference sequence). V lost 6 bases, J lost 11 bases, and 13 bases lay in between. In DNA form, the CDR3 reads TGCAGTGCGTACAGGGTGTGGGCTTTCTTT. It is translated as CSAYRVWAFF.

Only one count was recorded for this clone. The genes are TRBV5-1 and TRBJ2-7; a possible D gene is TRBD1 (5 bases). Germline V gene data show CDR1 as SGHRS and CDR2 as YFSETQ. Trimming cost V 0 bases and J 3 bases, with 10 bases left between them. The CDR3 runs 14 residues. For the CDR3, the DNA is TGCGCCAGCAGCTTGGGGGGCAGCAACTACGAGCAGTACTTC. This translates into CASSLGGSNYEQYF.

The chain carries TRBV7-3 and TRBJ1-1; D possibly corresponds to TRBD1 (5 bases). Between the trimmed V and J ends, which lost 5 bases and 5 bases, there was a span of 18 bases. In germline, CDR1 is SGHTA, CDR2 FQGTGA. This CDR3 is 15 amino acids long. CDR3 sequence (DNA): TGTGCCAGCAGCCCAAGGGCCCAAAAGGGGACTGAAGCTTTCTTT. Its translation: CASSPRAQKGTEAFF.

The CDR3 DNA reads as TGTGCCAGCAGCACCTTGGGGGCCAGGGAGCAGTTCTTC. This gives the protein CASSTLGAREQFF. The rearrangement joins TRBV7-2 to TRBJ2-1; D is possibly TRBD1 (6 bases). V lost 5 bases to trimming and J lost 10 bases, with 15 bases between them. The CDR3 is made up of 13 amino acids. CDR1 is SGHTA, CDR2 FQGNSA, per germline.

This clone was counted only a few times. The rearrangement uses TRBV6-1 and TRBJ2-2; tentatively, D is TRBD2 (6 bases). This CDR3 has 14 residues. The germline V gene encodes CDR1 MNHNS and CDR2 SASEGT. V dropped 4 bases and J dropped 4 bases, with 10 bases sitting between them. The CDR3 is CASSVARGTGELFF. DNA of the CDR3: TGTGCCAGCAGTGTCGCGCGGGGCACCGGGGAGCTGTTTTTT.

The V and J genes are TRBV11-3 and TRBJ2-1; TRBD1 matches 7 bases. Germline V gives CDR1 SGHNT, CDR2 YENEEA. This CDR3 is built from 14 residues. Losses at the gene ends were 5 bases for V and 4 bases for J; bases not matched to a gene: 5. The DNA of the CDR3 is TGTGCCAGCAGCCCCGGGACAGTGTACAATGAGCAGTTCTTC. It translates to CASSPGTVYNEQFF.

The rearrangement joins TRBV4-3 to TRBJ1-4; D perhaps matches TRBD1 (5 bases). The length of the CDR3 is 19 residues. V was pared by 0 bases and J by 0 bases, with 17 bases between. Germline loops: CDR1 LGHNA, CDR2 YSLEER. The CDR3 sequence is CASSQDFGGGFATNEKLFF. CDR3 nucleotide sequence: TGCGCCAGCAGCCAAGATTTCGGGGGGGGATTTGCAACTAATGAAAAACTGTTTTTT.

This clone was detected only a few times. CDR3: CASNRDSGTEAFF. DNA for the CDR3: TGTGCCAGTAACCGGGACAGCGGCACTGAAGCTTTCTTT. The chain is built from TRBV6-1 and TRBJ1-1; 7 bases are shared with TRBD1. The trim removed 9 bases at V and 4 bases at J, leaving 8 bases unmatched. The CDR3 length is 13 residues. Germline V gene sequence: CDR1 MNHNS, CDR2 SASEGT.

This chain connects TRBV15 to TRBJ1-4, with D unresolved. Per germline, CDR1 LNHNV and CDR2 YYDKDF (reference sequence). Between the trimmed V and J ends, which lost 4 bases and 5 bases, there was a span of 14 bases. The length of the CDR3 is 15 residues. The CDR3 DNA sequence: TGTGCCACCAGCATCGAGCGGGCTCAAAATGAAAAACTGTTTTTT. Translation gives CATSIERAQNEKLFF.